These T cell receptor beta chains were read from a single sample in a study of blood T cell repertoires in COVID-19. Using immunoSEQ multiplex PCR, the repertoire was profiled, and TCRdb retains in-frame clones only, with some absent. The table lists roughly 250,000 clones, around 87% of them singletons. What was sequenced was PBMCs or T cells enriched from blood (not recorded which). Every receptor here comes from a woman in her forties or fifties who had recovered from COVID-19. Both conserved end residues are part of each CDR3. D genes are given only for firm matches. Clone size appears in some rows only: once, few, many, or a class for an expanded clone.

d_call,j_call,v_call,clone_size,cdr3_aa,cdr3_nt
TRBD2,TRBJ2-1,TRBV11-2,once,CASSKRTSGSSYNEQFF,TGTGCCAGCAGCAAGCGGACTAGCGGGAGCTCCTACAATGAGCAGTTCTTC
NA,TRBJ1-2,TRBV27,few,CASSFAGANYGYTF,TGTGCCAGCAGTTTCGCCGGGGCTAACTATGGCTACACCTTC
TRBD1,TRBJ1-3,TRBV18,NA,CASSPQGAPGNTIYF,TGTGCCAGCTCACCACAGGGGGCTCCTGGAAACACCATATATTTT
TRBD1,TRBJ2-5,TRBV5-4,NA,CASSFGQGNRETQYF,TGTGCCAGCAGTTTTGGACAGGGTAATCGAGAGACCCAGTACTTC
TRBD2,TRBJ2-7,TRBV9,NA,CASSATSGSLHEQYF,TGTGCCAGCAGCGCGACTAGCGGGAGTCTCCACGAGCAGTACTTC
TRBD2,TRBJ2-1,TRBV28,NA,CASSLPPSGRSVGDEQFF,TGTGCCAGCAGTTTACCCCCTAGCGGGAGGTCAGTCGGGGATGAGCAGTTCTTC
NA,TRBJ2-5,TRBV7-3,once,CASSTRFGETQYF,TGTGCCAGCAGCACGCGGTTCGGGGAGACCCAGTACTTC
TRBD1,TRBJ2-5,TRBV25-1,NA,CASSVHGTGLRETQYF,TGTGCCAGCAGTGTGCACGGGACAGGGTTAAGGGAGACCCAGTACTTC
TRBD1,TRBJ1-5,TRBV28,NA,CASQIRDRVAYSNQPQHF,TGTGCCAGCCAAATAAGGGACAGGGTCGCCTATAGCAATCAGCCCCAGCATTTT
NA,TRBJ2-2,TRBV6-2/TRBV6-3,NA,CASSTTGTLGAGELFF,TGTGCCAGCAGTACAACCGGGACTTTGGGGGCCGGGGAGCTGTTTTTT
TRBD2,TRBJ2-7,TRBV19,NA,CASSISPGLAGGHEQYF,TGTGCCAGTAGTATATCCCCCGGGTTAGCGGGAGGCCACGAGCAGTACTTC
TRBD1,TRBJ1-1,TRBV19,NA,CASSPTGGGTEAFF,TGTGCCAGTAGTCCTACAGGGGGCGGCACTGAAGCTTTCTTT
TRBD1,TRBJ1-6,TRBV7-8,NA,CASSQDRGADSPLHF,TGTGCCAGCAGCCAGGACAGGGGGGCGGATTCACCCCTCCACTTT
TRBD2,TRBJ2-1,TRBV30,NA,CAWRKGTSGIYNEQFF,TGTGCCTGGAGGAAAGGGACTAGCGGGATCTACAATGAGCAGTTCTTC
NA,TRBJ2-1,TRBV7-3,NA,CASSPTAAPRPYNEQFF,TGTGCCAGCAGCCCTACGGCGGCCCCTCGCCCCTACAATGAGCAGTTCTTC
NA,TRBJ2-2,TRBV2,NA,CASKPTGPGELFF,TGTGCCAGCAAGCCGACAGGCCCCGGGGAGCTGTTTTTT
NA,TRBJ1-3,TRBV27,NA,CASRPGRSSGNTIYF,TGTGCCAGCCGCCCAGGGCGAAGCTCTGGAAACACCATATATTTT
NA,TRBJ2-7,TRBV5-4,NA,CASSLGLQPYEQYF,TGTGCCAGCAGCTTGGGACTGCAACCCTACGAGCAGTACTTC
NA,TRBJ1-1,TRBV7-9,once,CASSLKGDTEAFF,TGTGCCAGCAGCTTAAAGGGGGACACTGAAGCTTTCTTT
TRBD2,TRBJ2-7,TRBV28,NA,CASRSPGLVYEQYF,TGTGCCAGCAGGAGTCCGGGACTAGTGTACGAGCAGTACTTC
TRBD2,TRBJ2-7,TRBV29-1,NA,CSVEDLGGVEQYF,TGCAGCGTTGAAGATCTGGGGGGGGTTGAGCAGTACTTC
NA,TRBJ2-3,TRBV5-1,NA,CASSPIGSGESPNLHF,TGCGCCAGCAGCCCCATCGGGTCGGGAGAATCCCCCAATCTCCATTTT
NA,TRBJ1-1,TRBV11-1,NA,CASSPPEGWAEAFF,TGTGCCAGCAGCCCCCCGGAGGGTTGGGCTGAAGCTTTCTTT
TRBD2,TRBJ2-1,TRBV5-1,NA,CASSFSGSVYNEQFF,TGCGCCAGCAGCTTTAGCGGGAGTGTCTACAATGAGCAGTTCTTC
NA,TRBJ2-1,TRBV7-6,NA,CASSPKTILKGHNEQFF,TGTGCCAGCAGCCCAAAAACCATACTAAAAGGCCACAATGAGCAGTTCTTC
NA,TRBJ2-3,TRBV28,NA,CASSKAAVPWSQYF,TGTGCCAGCAGTAAGGCGGCCGTGCCTTGGTCGCAGTATTTT
TRBD2,TRBJ2-7,TRBV7-9,NA,CASSSPTSGSYEQYF,TGTGCCAGCAGCTCCCCGACTAGCGGGAGTTACGAGCAGTACTTC
TRBD1,TRBJ1-2,TRBV5-4,NA,CASSLGGQSNYGYTF,TGTGCCAGCAGCTTGGGGGGACAGTCAAACTATGGCTACACCTTC
TRBD2,TRBJ2-7,TRBV7-2,once,CASSLAVSGISGNYEQYF,TGTGCCAGCAGCTTAGCAGTTAGCGGGATTTCGGGAAACTACGAGCAGTACTTC
NA,TRBJ2-1,TRBV2,NA,CASSERQAYNEQFF,TGTGCCAGCAGTGAACGACAGGCCTACAATGAGCAGTTCTTC
NA,TRBJ1-1,TRBV6-5,once,CASSYSREGTEAFF,TGTGCCAGCAGTTACTCCCGGGAGGGCACTGAAGCTTTCTTT
TRBD1,TRBJ2-7,TRBV19,few,CASSIRTGVSYEQYF,TGTGCCAGTAGTATAAGGACAGGGGTCTCCTACGAGCAGTACTTC
TRBD2,TRBJ2-3,TRBV5-5,NA,CASSLPGGHADTQYF,TGTGCCAGCAGTCTGCCGGGAGGGCACGCGGATACGCAGTATTTT
NA,TRBJ1-3,TRBV7-6,NA,CASSLDPGVGNTIYF,TGTGCCAGCAGCTTAGACCCAGGGGTCGGAAACACCATATATTTT
NA,TRBJ1-6,TRBV18,NA,CASSTDRSYNSPLHF,TGTGCCAGCTCAACAGACAGGTCCTATAATTCACCCCTCCACTTT
TRBD1,TRBJ2-3,TRBV10-1,NA,CASRRDRGADTQYF,TGCGCCAGCCGCCGGGACAGAGGGGCAGATACGCAGTATTTT
TRBD1,TRBJ1-4,TRBV6-5,NA,CASSYRSGGFGEKLFF,TGTGCCAGCAGTTACAGGTCAGGGGGCTTCGGTGAAAAACTGTTTTTT
TRBD2,TRBJ2-2,TRBV10-3,NA,CAMGTSANTGELFF,TGTGCCATGGGGACTAGCGCGAACACCGGGGAGCTGTTTTTT
NA,TRBJ2-1,TRBV10-3,NA,CAISESTGTQRPRSSYNEQFF,TGTGCCATCAGTGAGTCGACGGGGACTCAACGACCGAGGAGCTCCTACAATGAGCAGTTCTTC
TRBD2,TRBJ2-5,TRBV19,NA,CASSIDATSGTLQETQYF,TGTGCCAGTAGTATTGATGCGACTAGCGGGACACTACAAGAGACCCAGTACTTC
TRBD1,TRBJ1-2,TRBV9,once,CASSLETGSTGYTF,TGTGCCAGCAGCCTCGAGACAGGGAGTACTGGCTACACCTTC